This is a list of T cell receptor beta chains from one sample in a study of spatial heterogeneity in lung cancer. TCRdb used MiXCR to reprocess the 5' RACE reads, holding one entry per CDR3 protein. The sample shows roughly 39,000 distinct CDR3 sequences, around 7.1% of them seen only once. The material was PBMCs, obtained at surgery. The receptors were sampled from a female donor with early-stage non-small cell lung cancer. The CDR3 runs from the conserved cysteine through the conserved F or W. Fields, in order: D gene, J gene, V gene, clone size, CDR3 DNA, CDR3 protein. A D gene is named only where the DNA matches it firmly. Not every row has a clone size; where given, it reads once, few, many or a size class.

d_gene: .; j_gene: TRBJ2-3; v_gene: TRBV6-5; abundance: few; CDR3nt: TGTGCCAGCAGTTACAGGCAGGGCACAGATACGCAGTATTTT; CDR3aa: CASSYRQGTDTQYF
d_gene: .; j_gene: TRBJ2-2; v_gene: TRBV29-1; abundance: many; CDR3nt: TGCAGCGTTGACGGCGGGAAGAACACCGGGGAGCTGTTTTTT; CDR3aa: CSVDGGKNTGELFF
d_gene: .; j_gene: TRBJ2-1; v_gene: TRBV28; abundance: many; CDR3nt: TGTGCCAGCAGTTGGTCCCGTGAGGACCCTCGGGGTGAGCAGTTCTTC; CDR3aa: CASSWSREDPRGEQFF
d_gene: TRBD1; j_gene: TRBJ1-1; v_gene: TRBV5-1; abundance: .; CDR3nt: TGCGCCAGCGGCAGGGGACAGCCGAACACTGAAGCTTTCTTT; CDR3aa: CASGRGQPNTEAFF
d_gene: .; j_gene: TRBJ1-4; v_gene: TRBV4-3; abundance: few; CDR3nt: TGCGCCAGCAGCCGTACGGACAGAGCGATTAATGAAAAACTGTTTTTT; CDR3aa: CASSRTDRAINEKLFF
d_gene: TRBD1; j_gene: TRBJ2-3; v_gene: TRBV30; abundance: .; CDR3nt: TGTGCCTGGTATTCGACAGGGGCAGATACGCAGTATTTT; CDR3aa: CAWYSTGADTQYF
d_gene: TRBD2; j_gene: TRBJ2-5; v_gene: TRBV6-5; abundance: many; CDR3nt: TGTGCCAGCAGTTTTAGGACTAGACAAGAGACCCAGTACTTC; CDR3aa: CASSFRTRQETQYF
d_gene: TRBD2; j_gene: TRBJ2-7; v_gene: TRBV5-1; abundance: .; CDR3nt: TGCGCCAGCAGCCGGACTAGCGGGGCCCCCTACGAGCAGTACTTC; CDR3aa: CASSRTSGAPYEQYF
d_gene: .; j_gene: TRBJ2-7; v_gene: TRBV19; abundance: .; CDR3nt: TGTGCCAGTAGTATCGGGGTGGGGCCACCCCTAGAGCAGTACTTC; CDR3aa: CASSIGVGPPLEQYF
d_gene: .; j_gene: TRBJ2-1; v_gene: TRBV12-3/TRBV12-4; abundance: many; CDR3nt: TGTGCCAGCATCCTCGGGACAATGAACAATGAGCAGTTCTTC; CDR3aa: CASILGTMNNEQFF
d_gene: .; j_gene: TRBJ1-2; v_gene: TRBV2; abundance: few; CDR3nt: TGTGCCAGCAGTGAGGACAGCTATGGCTACACCTTC; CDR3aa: CASSEDSYGYTF
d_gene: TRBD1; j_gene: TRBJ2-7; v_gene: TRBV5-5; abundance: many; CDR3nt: TGTGCCAGCACCCGACAGGGGTTCGGGTACGAGCAGTACTTC; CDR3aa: CASTRQGFGYEQYF
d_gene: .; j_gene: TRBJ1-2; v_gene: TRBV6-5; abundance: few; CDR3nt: TGTGCCAGCAGTTACTACCAGGACTATGGCTACACCTTC; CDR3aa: CASSYYQDYGYTF
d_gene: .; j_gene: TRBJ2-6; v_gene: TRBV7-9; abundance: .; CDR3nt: TGTGCCAGCAGCCCAGGGGTGAGAGCCAACGTCCTGACTTTC; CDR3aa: CASSPGVRANVLTF
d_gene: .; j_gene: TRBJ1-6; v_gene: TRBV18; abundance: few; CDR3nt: TGTGCCAGCTGCTTCGGAGAGCGTTCACCCCTCCACTTT; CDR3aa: CASCFGERSPLHF
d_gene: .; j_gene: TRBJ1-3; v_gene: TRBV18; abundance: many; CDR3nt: TGTGCCAGCCTTACCGGTGGAAACACCATATATTTT; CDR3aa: CASLTGGNTIYF
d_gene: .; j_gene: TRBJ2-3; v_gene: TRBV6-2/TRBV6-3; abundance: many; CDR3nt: TGTGCCAGCAGTTACTCGTTTAGACACTCGCAGTATTTT; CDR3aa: CASSYSFRHSQYF
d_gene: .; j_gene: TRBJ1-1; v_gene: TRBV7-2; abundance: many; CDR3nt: TGTGCCAGCAGCTCCACGAATTTGGACACTGAAGCTTTCTTT; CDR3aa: CASSSTNLDTEAFF
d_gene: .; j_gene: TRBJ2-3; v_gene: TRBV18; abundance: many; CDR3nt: TGTGCCAGCTCGTCCTCCCAGGGGAGCACAGATACGCAGTATTTT; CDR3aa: CASSSSQGSTDTQYF
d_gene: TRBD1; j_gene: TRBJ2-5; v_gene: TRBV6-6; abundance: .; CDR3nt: TGTGCCAGCAGTTCCGGGACAGTTAAGGAGACCCAGTACTTC; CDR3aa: CASSSGTVKETQYF
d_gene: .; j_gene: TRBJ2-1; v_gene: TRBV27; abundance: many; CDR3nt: TGTGCCAGCATCTCGACAGGAGGGAGGAATGAGCAGTTCTTC; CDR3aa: CASISTGGRNEQFF
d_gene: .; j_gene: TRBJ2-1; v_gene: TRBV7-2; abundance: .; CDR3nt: TGTGCCAGCAGCTTTTATTATGAGCAGTTCTTC; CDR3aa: CASSFYYEQFF
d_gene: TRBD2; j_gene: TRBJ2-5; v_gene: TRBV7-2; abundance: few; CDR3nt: TGTGCCAGCAGCTTAAATCTAGCGGGGGAGACCCAGTACTTC; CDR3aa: CASSLNLAGETQYF
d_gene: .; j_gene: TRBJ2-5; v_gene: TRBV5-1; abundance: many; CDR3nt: TGCGCCAGCAGCTTCGGCCAGTACCAAGAGACCCAGTACTTC; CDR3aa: CASSFGQYQETQYF
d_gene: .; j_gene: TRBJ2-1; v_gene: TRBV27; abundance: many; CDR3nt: TGTGCCAGCAGTTTTTGGGGCCCGGAATACAATGAGCAGTTCTTC; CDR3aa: CASSFWGPEYNEQFF
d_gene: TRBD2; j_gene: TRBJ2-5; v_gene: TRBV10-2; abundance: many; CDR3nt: TGCGCCAGCAGCACTAGCGGGGGGTCGGAGACCCAGTACTTC; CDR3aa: CASSTSGGSETQYF
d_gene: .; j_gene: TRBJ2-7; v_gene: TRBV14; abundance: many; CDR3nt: TGTGCCAGCAGCCAAGATCAGGTCAGGGTTGGCGAGCAGTACTTC; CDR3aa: CASSQDQVRVGEQYF
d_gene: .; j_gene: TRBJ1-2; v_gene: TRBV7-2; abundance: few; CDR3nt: TGTGCCAGCAGCTTTCCGACAGCTAACTATGGCTACACCTTC; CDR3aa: CASSFPTANYGYTF
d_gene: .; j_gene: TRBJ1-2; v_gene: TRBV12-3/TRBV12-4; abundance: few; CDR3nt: TGTGCCAGCAGTTTGAAAGGATCAGGCTATGGCTACACCTTC; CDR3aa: CASSLKGSGYGYTF
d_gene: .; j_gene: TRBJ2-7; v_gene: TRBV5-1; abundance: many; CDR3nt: TGCGCCAGCAGCCCAATTGCGAGACAGGACCACGAGCAGTACTTC; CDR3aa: CASSPIARQDHEQYF
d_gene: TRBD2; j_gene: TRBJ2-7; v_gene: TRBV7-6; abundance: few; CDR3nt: TGTGCCAGCAGCCCAGGAGCGGGGGGCCTCTCCTACGAGCAGTACTTC; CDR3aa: CASSPGAGGLSYEQYF
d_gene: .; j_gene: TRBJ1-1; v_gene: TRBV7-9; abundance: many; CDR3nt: TGTGCCAGCAGCTTAGGGGGCCCGCTAGGGACTGAAGCTTTCTTT; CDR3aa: CASSLGGPLGTEAFF
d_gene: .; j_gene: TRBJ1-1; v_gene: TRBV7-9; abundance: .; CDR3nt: TGTGCCAGCAGTATAGGGGACCCCTGGAACACTGAAGCTTTCTTT; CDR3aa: CASSIGDPWNTEAFF
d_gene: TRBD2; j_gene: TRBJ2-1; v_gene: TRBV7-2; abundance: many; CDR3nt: TGTGCCAGCAGCCAGGGACTAGCGCGTAACAATGAGCAGTTCTTC; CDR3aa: CASSQGLARNNEQFF
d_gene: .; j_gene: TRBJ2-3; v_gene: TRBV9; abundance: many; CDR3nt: TGTGCCAGCAGCCCCCAGACTAGCACAGATACGCAGTATTTT; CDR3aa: CASSPQTSTDTQYF
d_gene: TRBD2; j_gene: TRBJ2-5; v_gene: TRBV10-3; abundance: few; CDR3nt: TGTGCCATCAACCCTAGCGGGATGGTTGAAGAGACCCAGTACTTC; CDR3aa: CAINPSGMVEETQYF
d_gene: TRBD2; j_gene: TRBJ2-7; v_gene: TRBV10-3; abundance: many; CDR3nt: TGTGCCATCAGTGAAAGCGGGACGCTGAGCTCCTACGAGCAGTACTTC; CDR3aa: CAISESGTLSSYEQYF
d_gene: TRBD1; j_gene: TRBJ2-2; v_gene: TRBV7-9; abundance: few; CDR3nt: TGTGCCAGCAGCTTTTTGACAGGGGCCAACACCGGGGAGCTGTTTTTT; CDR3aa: CASSFLTGANTGELFF
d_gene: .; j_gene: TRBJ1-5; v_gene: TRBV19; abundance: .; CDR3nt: TGTGCCAGTAGTTCGTTCCAGGGCGGTCAGCCCCAGCATTTT; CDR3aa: CASSSFQGGQPQHF
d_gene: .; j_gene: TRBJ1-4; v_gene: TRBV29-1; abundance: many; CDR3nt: TGCAGCGCAACGGACCGGGCTAATGAAAAACTGTTTTTT; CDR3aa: CSATDRANEKLFF
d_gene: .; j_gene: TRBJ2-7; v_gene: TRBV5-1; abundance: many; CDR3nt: TGCGCCAGCAGCTTGGCCGTTGCCGGGGACGAGTACTTC; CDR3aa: CASSLAVAGDEYF
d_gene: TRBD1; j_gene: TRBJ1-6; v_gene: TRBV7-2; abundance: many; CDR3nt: TGTGCCAGCAGCGGGACAGGGGCAAATTCACCCCTCCACTTT; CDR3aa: CASSGTGANSPLHF
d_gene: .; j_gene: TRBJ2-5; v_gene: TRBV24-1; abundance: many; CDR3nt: TGTGCCACCAGTGATGGGGACACGCCGGTAGCAGAGACCCAGTACTTC; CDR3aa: CATSDGDTPVAETQYF
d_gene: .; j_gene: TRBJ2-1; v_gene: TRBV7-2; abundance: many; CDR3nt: TGTGCCATCCTGCGGGTCGCGACCTACAATGAGCAGTTCTTC; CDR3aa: CAILRVATYNEQFF
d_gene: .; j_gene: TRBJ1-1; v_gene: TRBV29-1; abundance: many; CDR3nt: TGCAGCGTTTGGGGGGCGTCGGGAACGAACACTGAAGCTTTCTTT; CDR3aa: CSVWGASGTNTEAFF
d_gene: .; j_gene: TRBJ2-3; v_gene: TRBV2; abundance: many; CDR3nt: TGTGCCAGCAGTGTTGCATGGGCAGATACGCAGTATTTT; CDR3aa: CASSVAWADTQYF
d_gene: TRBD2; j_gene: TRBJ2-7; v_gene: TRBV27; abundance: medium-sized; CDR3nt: TGTGCCACGGGAGGGCAGGAGAGCTCCTACGAGCAGTACTTC; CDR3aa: CATGGQESSYEQYF
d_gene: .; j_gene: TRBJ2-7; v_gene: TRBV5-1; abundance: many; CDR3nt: TGCGCCAGCAGCAGACTCCCTTCGGCCGAGGTATCCTACGAGCAGTACTTC; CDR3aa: CASSRLPSAEVSYEQYF
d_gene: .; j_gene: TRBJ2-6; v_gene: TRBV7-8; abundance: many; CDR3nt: TGTGCCAGCAGCTTAAGGGCGGGGACATCGTCTGGGGCCAACGTCCTGACTTTC; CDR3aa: CASSLRAGTSSGANVLTF